This T cell receptor beta chain comes out of a study of CD4+ T cells in melanoma. Clones were sequenced by immunoSEQ multiplex PCR, and TCRdb holds only the in-frame ones, with some missing. The table lists 15,000 or so clones, approximately 57% of them singletons. This clone has a handful of counts. The antigen is unknown. CDR1 MRHNA and CDR2 SNTAGT come from the germline V gene. CDR3 length equals 14 residues. The V gene end was trimmed by 8 bases and the J gene end by 5 bases; junction bases not matched to a gene: 10. Study results and caveats: A reported correlation linked neoantigen-specific CD4+ T cells to CD8+, macrophage and B cell function.

The chain employs TRBV6-4 and TRBJ2-3; 7 bases map to TRBD2. This sequence originates from a human donor with melanoma. The sample consisted of cells from a culture (not recorded whether cultured in vitro). The CDR3 nucleotides are TGTGCCAGCTCCGGCGGGGGTGGGAGAGATACGCAGTATTTT. It codes for CASSGGGGRDTQYF.